This T cell receptor (beta chain) is drawn from a study of T cells in Graves' hyperthyroidism and ophthalmopathy. The CDR3 has 15 residues. CDR1 MNHEY and CDR2 SVGEGT come from the germline V gene. Trimming cost V 3 bases and J 0 bases, with 11 bases left between them. Amplified TCR beta CDR3 regions came from RNA transcripts. Researchers ran a first-round RT-PCR on the TCR CDR3 using the HTBI primer set. In TCRdb, the multiplex PCR reads were re-called with MiXCR into one record per CDR3 protein. The sample holds 600,000 to 700,000 distinct CDR3 sequences, roughly 14% seen once. Each 10 ml fresh peripheral blood draw supplied the PBMCs. This clonotype was picked up many times.

The gene calls are TRBV6-2 or TRBV6-3 and TRBJ1-1; maybe TRBD1 (6 bases). This receptor was obtained from a woman in her forties with Graves' ophthalmopathy. The sequencing sample was made of blood. The CDR3 sequence is CASSYSQGMNTEAFF. The DNA for the CDR3 is TGTGCCAGCAGTTATTCACAGGGCATGAACACTGAAGCTTTCTTT.